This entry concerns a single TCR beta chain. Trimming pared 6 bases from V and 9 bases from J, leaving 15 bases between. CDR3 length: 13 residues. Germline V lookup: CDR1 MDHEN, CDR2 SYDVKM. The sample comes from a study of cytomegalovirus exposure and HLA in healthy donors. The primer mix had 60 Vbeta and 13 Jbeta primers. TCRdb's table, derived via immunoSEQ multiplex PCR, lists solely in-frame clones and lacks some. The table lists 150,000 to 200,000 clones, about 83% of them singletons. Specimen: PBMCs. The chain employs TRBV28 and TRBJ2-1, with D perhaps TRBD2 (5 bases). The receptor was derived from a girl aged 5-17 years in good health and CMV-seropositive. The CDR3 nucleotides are TGTGCCAGCAGCCCCTCCCCAGCGGCTGAGCAGTTCTTC. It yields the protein CASSPSPAAEQFF.